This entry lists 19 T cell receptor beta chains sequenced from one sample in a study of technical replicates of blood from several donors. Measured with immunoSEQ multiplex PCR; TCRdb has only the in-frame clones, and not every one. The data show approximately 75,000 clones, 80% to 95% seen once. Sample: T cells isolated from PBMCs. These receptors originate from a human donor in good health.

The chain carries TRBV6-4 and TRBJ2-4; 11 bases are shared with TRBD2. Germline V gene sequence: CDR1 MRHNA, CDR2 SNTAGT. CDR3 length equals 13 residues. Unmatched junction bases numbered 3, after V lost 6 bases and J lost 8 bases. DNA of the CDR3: TGTGCCAGCAGCCTACTAGCGGGAGACATTCAGTACTTC. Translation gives CASSLLAGDIQYF.

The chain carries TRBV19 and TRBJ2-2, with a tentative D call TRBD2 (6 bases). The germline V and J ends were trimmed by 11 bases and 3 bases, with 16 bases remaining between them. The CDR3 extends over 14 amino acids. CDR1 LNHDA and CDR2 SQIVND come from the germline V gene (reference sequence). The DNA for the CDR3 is TGTGCCGGGCAGCGGAGGGCTTACACCGGGGAGCTGTTTTTT. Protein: CAGQRRAYTGELFF.

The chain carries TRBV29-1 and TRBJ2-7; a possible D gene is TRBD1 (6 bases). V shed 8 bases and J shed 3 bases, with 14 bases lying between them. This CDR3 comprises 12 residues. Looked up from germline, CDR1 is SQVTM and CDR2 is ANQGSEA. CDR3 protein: CSSPGEIYEQYF. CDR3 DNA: TGCAGCTCGCCAGGGGAAATCTACGAGCAGTACTTC.

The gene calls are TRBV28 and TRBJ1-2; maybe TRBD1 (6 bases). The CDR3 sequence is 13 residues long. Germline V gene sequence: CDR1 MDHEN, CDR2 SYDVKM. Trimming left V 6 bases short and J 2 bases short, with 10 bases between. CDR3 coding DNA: TGTGCCAGCAGCCCAGACAGGAACTATGGCTACACCTTC. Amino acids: CASSPDRNYGYTF.

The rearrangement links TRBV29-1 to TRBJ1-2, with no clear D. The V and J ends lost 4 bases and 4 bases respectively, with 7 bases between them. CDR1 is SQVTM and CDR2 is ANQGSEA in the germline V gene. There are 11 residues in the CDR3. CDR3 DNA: TGCAGCGTTGGGTCGGGCTATGGCTACACCTTC. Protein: CSVGSGYGYTF.

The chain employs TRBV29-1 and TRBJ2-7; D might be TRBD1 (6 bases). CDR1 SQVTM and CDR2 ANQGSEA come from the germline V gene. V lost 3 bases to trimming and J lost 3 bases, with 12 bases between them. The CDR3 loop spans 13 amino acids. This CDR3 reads CSVETGRYYEQYF. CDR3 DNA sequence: TGCAGCGTTGAGACAGGAAGATACTACGAGCAGTACTTC.

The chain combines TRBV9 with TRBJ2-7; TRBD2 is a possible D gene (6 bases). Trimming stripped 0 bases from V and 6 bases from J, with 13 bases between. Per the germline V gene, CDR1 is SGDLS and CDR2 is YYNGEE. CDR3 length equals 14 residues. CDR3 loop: CASSVGGAAFEQYF. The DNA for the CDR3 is TGTGCCAGCAGCGTAGGCGGGGCAGCCTTCGAGCAGTACTTC.

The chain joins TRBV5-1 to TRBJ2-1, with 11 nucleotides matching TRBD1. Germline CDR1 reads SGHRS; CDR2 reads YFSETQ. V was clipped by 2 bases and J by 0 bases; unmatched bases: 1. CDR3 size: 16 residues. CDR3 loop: CASSFGTGGSYNEQFF. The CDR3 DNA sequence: TGCGCCAGCAGCTTTGGGACAGGGGGCTCCTACAATGAGCAGTTCTTC.

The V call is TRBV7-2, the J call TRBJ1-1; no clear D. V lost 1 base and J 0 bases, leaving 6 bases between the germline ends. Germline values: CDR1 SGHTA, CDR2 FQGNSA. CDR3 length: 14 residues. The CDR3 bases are TGTGCCAGCAGCTTAGACGGGATGAACACTGAAGCTTTCTTT. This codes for CASSLDGMNTEAFF.

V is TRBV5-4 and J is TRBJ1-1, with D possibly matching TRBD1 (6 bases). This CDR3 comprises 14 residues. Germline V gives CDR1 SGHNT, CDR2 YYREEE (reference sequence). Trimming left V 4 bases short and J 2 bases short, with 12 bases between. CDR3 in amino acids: CASSPGQINTEAFF. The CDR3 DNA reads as TGTGCCAGCAGCCCTGGACAGATAAACACTGAAGCTTTCTTT.

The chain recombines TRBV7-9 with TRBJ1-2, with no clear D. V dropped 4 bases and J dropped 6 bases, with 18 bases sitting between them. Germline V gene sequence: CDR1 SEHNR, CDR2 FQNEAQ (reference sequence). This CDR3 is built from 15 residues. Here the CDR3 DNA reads TGTGCCAGCAGCTCACCGGAGCCCTCGTGGGATGGCTACACCTTC. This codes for CASSSPEPSWDGYTF.

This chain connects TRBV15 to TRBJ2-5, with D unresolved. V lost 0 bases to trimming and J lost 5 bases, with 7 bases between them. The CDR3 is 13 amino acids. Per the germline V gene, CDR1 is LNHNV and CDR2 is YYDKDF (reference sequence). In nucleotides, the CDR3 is TGTGCCACCAGCAGAGACTATTGGGAGACCCAGTACTTC. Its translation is CATSRDYWETQYF. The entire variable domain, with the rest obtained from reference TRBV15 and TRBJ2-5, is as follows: DAMVIQNPRYQVTQFGKPVTLSCSQTLNHNVMYWYQQKSSQAPKLLFHYYDKDFNNEADTPDNFQSRRPNTSFCFLDIRSPGLGDTAMYLCATSRDYWETQYFGPGTRLLVL.

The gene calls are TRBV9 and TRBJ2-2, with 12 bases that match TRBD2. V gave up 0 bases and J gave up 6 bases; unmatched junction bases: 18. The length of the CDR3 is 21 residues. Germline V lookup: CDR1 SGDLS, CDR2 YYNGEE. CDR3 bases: TGTGCCAGCAGCGTAGCTGTTGAGGGGCTAGCGGGAGGGCCGGTTCCCGGGGAGCTGTTTTTT. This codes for CASSVAVEGLAGGPVPGELFF. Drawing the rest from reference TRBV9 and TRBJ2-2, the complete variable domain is DSGVTQTPKHLITATGQRVTLRCSPRSGDLSVYWYQQSLDQGLQFLIQYYNGEERAKGNILERFSAQQFPDLHSELNLSSLELGDSALYFCASSVAVEGLAGGPVPGELFFGEGSRLTVL.

CDR3 DNA sequence: TGTGCCAGCAGTGGGGCCGTCTCTGGAAACACCATATATTTT. Encoded protein: CASSGAVSGNTIYF. The rearrangement links TRBV6-5 to TRBJ1-3; tentatively, D is TRBD1 (5 bases). Germline V gene lookup returns CDR1 MNHEY and CDR2 SVGAGI. The CDR3 contains 14 residues. With 5 bases removed from V and 0 bases from J, the gap between germline ends came to 8 bases.

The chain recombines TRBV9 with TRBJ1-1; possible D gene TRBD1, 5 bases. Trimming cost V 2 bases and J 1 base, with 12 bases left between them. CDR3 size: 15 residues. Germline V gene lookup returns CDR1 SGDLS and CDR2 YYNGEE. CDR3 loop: CASSVILGQNTEAFF. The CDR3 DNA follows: TGTGCCAGCAGCGTGATACTTGGACAGAACACTGAAGCTTTCTTT.

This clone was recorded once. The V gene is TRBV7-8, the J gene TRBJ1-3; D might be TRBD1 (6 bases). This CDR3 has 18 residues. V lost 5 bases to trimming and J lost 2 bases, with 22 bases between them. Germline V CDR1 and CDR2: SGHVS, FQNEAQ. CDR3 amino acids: CASSNTLRQDLAGNTIYF. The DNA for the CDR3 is TGTGCCAGCAGCAACACCCTAAGACAGGACCTTGCTGGAAACACCATATATTTT.

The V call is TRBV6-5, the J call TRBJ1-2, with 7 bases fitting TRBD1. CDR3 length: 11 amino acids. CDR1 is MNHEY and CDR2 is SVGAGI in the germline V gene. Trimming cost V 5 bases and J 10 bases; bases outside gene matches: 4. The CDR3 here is CASSRQGYYTF. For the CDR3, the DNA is TGTGCCAGCAGTCGACAGGGTTACTACACCTTC.

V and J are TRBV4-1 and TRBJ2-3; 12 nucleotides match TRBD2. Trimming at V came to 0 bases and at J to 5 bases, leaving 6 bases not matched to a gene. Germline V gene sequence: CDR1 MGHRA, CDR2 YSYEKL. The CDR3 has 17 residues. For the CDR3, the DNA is TGCGCCAGCAGCCAAGAACCCTCTAGCGGGAGGGTAGATACGCAGTATTTT. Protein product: CASSQEPSSGRVDTQYF.

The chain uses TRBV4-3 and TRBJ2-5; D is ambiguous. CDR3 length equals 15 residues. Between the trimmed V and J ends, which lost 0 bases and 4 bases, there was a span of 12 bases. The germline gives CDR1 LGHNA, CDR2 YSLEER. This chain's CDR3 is CASSQDLWAVETQYF. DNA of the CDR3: TGCGCCAGCAGCCAAGATCTCTGGGCTGTAGAGACCCAGTACTTC.